Presented here are 5 T cell receptor beta chains from one specimen sequenced in a study of blood T cell repertoires in COVID-19. Data came from immunoSEQ multiplex PCR; TCRdb stores just in-frame clones and leaves some out. The top ten clones hold 2.5% to 4% of a sample with about 160,000 clones, 85% of them seen once. Material for sequencing was peripheral blood. The receptor set was obtained from a human donor with acute or convalescent COVID-19. The donor label of this sample is uncertain.

V is TRBV19 and J is TRBJ1-6; 7 bases agree with TRBD1. J lost 7 bases, V lost 3 bases, and 3 bases had no gene match. Germline lookup yields CDR1 LNHDA and CDR2 SQIVND (reference sequence). This CDR3 region has 14 residues. CDR3 DNA: TGTGCCAGTAGTATGGCCAGGGGGAATTCACCCCTCCACTTT. Encoded protein: CASSMARGNSPLHF.

The rearrangement uses TRBV3-1 (or the pseudogene TRBV3-2) and TRBJ1-6; D remains unclear. V was clipped by 2 bases and J by 14 bases, with 13 bases between them. The CDR3 runs to 13 residues. Germline-derived CDR1 and CDR2 are LGHDT and YNNKEL (reference sequence). The CDR3 loop is CASSQFIEDSLHF. The CDR3 DNA sequence: TGTGCCAGCAGCCAATTTATCGAGGATTCCCTCCACTTT.

The chain recombines TRBV3-1 (or the pseudogene TRBV3-2) with TRBJ2-5, with D tentatively TRBD1 (5 bases). The CDR3 length is 17 residues. In germline, CDR1 is LGHDT, CDR2 YNNKEL (reference sequence). With 1 base removed from V and 1 base from J, the gap between germline ends came to 16 bases. CDR3 in amino acids: CASSQVEVGLGQETQYF. The CDR3 region has the DNA TGTGCCAGCAGCCAAGTCGAGGTGGGGCTCGGCCAAGAGACCCAGTACTTC.

This chain uses TRBV6-5 with TRBJ1-5, with unresolved D. Germline V gene lookup returns CDR1 MNHEY and CDR2 SVGAGI. The length of the CDR3 is 13 residues. The V end was cut by 5 bases, the J end by 4 bases, with 9 bases between. The CDR3 is CASSPTLNQPQHF. The CDR3 nucleotides are TGTGCCAGCAGTCCTACCCTGAATCAGCCCCAGCATTTT.

This rearrangement joins TRBV18 to TRBJ2-3; perhaps TRBD2 as D (5 bases). The V and J ends lost 6 bases and 0 bases respectively, with 13 bases between them. CDR1 and CDR2 (germline): KGHSH, LQKENI. This CDR3 region has 15 residues. The CDR3 DNA follows: TGTGCCAGCTCGCCAGCGGTTACTAGCACAGATACGCAGTATTTT. It yields the protein CASSPAVTSTDTQYF.